The 32 T cell receptor beta chains given below trace back to one sample, sequenced in a study of T cells in Graves' hyperthyroidism and ophthalmopathy. The investigators amplified TCR beta CDR3 regions from RNA transcripts. Using the HTBI primer set, a first-round RT-PCR was run on the TCR CDR3. TCRdb recomputed calls from the multiplex PCR reads with MiXCR, one row per CDR3 protein. The profile covers about 530,000 distinct CDR3 sequences, with approximately 17% appearing a single time and around 17% taken by the ten largest. Sample: blood. The receptors stem from a woman aged 18-29 years with Graves' ophthalmopathy.

This clonotype was detected ten times or more. The chain uses TRBV12-3 or TRBV12-4 and TRBJ1-2; a weak D match, TRBD1 (6 bases). The CDR3 consists of 12 residues. CDR3 nucleotides: TGTGCTTCAACGGCGGGGGCTGGCGGCTACACCTTC. It specifies CASTAGAGGYTF.

This clonotype has ten or more counts. This chain joins TRBV2 and TRBJ2-1; D remains ambiguous. V lost 4 bases and J 0 bases, leaving 7 bases between the germline ends. The CDR3 length is 14 residues. Looked up from germline, CDR1 is SNHLY and CDR2 is FYNNEI. This chain's CDR3 is CASSGALSYNEQFF. CDR3 DNA: TGTGCCAGCAGTGGGGCCCTCTCCTACAATGAGCAGTTCTTC.

This clonotype was seen ten or more times. The chain is built from TRBV30 and TRBJ1-1; D call uncertain. With 3 bases removed from V and 6 bases from J, the gap between germline ends came to 11 bases. Per germline, CDR1 GTSNPN and CDR2 SVGIG (reference sequence). There are 12 residues in the CDR3. The CDR3 coding sequence is TGTGCCTGGAGCGAGACATGGTCTGAAGCTTTCTTT. It specifies CAWSETWSEAFF.

Turning to this clonotype: This could be a read error, since a much larger clone is one nucleotide away. The missing conserved phenylalanine or tryptophan at the end of this CDR3 makes a read error likely. The rearrangement joins TRBV7-3 to TRBJ1-1, with 8 bases fitting TRBD1. CDR3 length: 15 residues. From germline, CDR1 is SGHTA and CDR2 FQGTGA. The trim removed 0 bases at V and 5 bases at J, leaving 5 bases unmatched. Here the CDR3 reads CASSLTRGRRTEAFL. The CDR3 bases are TGTGCCAGCAGCTTAACCAGGGGGCGACGAACTGAAGCTTTCCTT.

Many counts were recorded for this clonotype. The CDR3, as DNA: TGTGCCAGCAGATCGTCTACCAGGGTGGGGCGAGAGACCCAGTACTTC. This encodes CASRSSTRVGRETQYF. The chain carries TRBV6-1 and TRBJ2-5, with D tentatively TRBD1 (5 bases). The V gene lost 6 bases and the J gene lost 4 bases, with 21 bases spanning the gap. This CDR3 contains 16 residues. Germline V gives CDR1 MNHNS, CDR2 SASEGT.

This clonotype was counted a few times. The J gene is TRBJ1-5, the V gene TRBV6-1; D call uncertain. CDR1 is MNHNS, CDR2 SASEGT, per germline. The V and J ends lost 5 bases and 9 bases respectively, with 11 bases between them. The CDR3 totals 12 residues. The CDR3 DNA follows: TGTGCCAGCAGTTGGGCCCGTAGGCCCCAGCATTTT. This gives the protein CASSWARRPQHF.

This clonotype was counted ten times or more. The chain joins TRBV12-3 or TRBV12-4 to TRBJ1-1; D gene ambiguous. Trimming cost V 3 bases and J 1 base, with 6 bases left between them. The CDR3 spans 13 residues. The CDR3 nucleotides read TGTGCCAGCAGTTTTGACTGGAACACTGAAGCTTTCTTT. Translated, it gives CASSFDWNTEAFF.

The chain combines TRBV5-1 with TRBJ2-2; TRBD2 matches 7 bases. The junction had 4 bases not matched to a gene; V was cut back by 4 bases and J by 1 base. Germline loops: CDR1 SGHRS, CDR2 YFSETQ. The CDR3 loop spans 15 amino acids. The CDR3 DNA sequence: TGCGCCAGCAGCGCAGGGACTAAGAACACCGGGGAGCTGTTTTTT. Translated: CASSAGTKNTGELFF.

This clonotype came up many times. The chain is built from TRBV11-2 and TRBJ1-3; the D is unclear. V lost 2 bases to trimming and J lost 1 base, with 9 bases between them. Germline V CDR1 and CDR2: SGHAT, FQNNGV. This CDR3 spans 15 amino acids. The DNA for the CDR3 is TGTGCCAGCAGCTTACAAGACGGGTCTGGAAACACCATATATTTT. Translation: CASSLQDGSGNTIYF.

The chain carries TRBV7-2 and TRBJ1-2; 8 bases line up with TRBD1. Germline CDR1 and CDR2: SGHTA and FQGNSA. This CDR3 contains 14 residues. V lost 5 bases, J lost 8 bases, and 10 bases stayed unmatched. CDR3 loop: CASSRKGQEGGYTF. CDR3 DNA sequence: TGTGCCAGCAGCAGAAAGGGACAGGAAGGGGGCTACACCTTC.

This clonotype was recorded at least ten times. CDR3 DNA sequence: TGTGCCAGCTCACCTAAGGTGGAGCAGTACTTC. The encoded protein is CASSPKVEQYF. The chain has TRBV18 and TRBJ2-7; D unclear. V lost 3 bases and J lost 7, with 7 bases in between. CDR1 and CDR2 from the germline V gene are KGHSH and LQKENI. The CDR3 is 11 amino acids.

This clonotype has a count of ten or more. V gene TRBV10-3 combines with J gene TRBJ2-3; D gene ambiguous. The germline V gene encodes CDR1 ENHRY and CDR2 SYGVKD. The germline V and J ends were trimmed by 7 bases and 3 bases, with 17 bases remaining between them. CDR3 length: 15 amino acids. Here the CDR3 reads CAIIKDAERTDTQYF. The CDR3 DNA sequence: TGTGCCATCATTAAGGATGCGGAGAGAACAGATACGCAGTATTTT.

This chain links TRBV27 with TRBJ2-2; a possible D gene is TRBD2 (6 bases). The CDR3 is 16 residues long. The germline V gene has CDR1 MNHEY and CDR2 SMNVEV (reference sequence). The germline V and J ends were trimmed by 2 bases and 2 bases, with 12 bases remaining between them. In DNA, the CDR3 is TGTGCCAGCAGTTTAGCGGGGACCTATAACACCGGGGAGCTGTTTTTT. Translated: CASSLAGTYNTGELFF.

This clonotype was recorded many times. The rearrangement joins TRBV5-1 to TRBJ1-2; D gene uncertain. Trimming took off 4 bases at V and 3 bases at J, with 19 bases between the two ends. This CDR3 spans 16 amino acids. Germline V gene data show CDR1 as SGHRS and CDR2 as YFSETQ. CDR3 in DNA: TGCGCCAGCAGCCCGGGTCAGGTTCACTTCTACTATGGCTACACCTTC. This translates into CASSPGQVHFYYGYTF.

This clonotype came up many times. This rearrangement joins TRBV5-1 to TRBJ2-2; the match to TRBD1 covers 10 bases. The CDR3 extends over 15 amino acids. Looked up from germline, CDR1 is SGHRS and CDR2 is YFSETQ. With 0 bases clipped from V and 7 bases from J, the junction kept 3 bases outside the gene matches. The CDR3 sequence is CASSLETGGIGELFF. The DNA for the CDR3 is TGCGCCAGCAGCTTGGAGACAGGGGGCATCGGGGAGCTGTTTTTT.

This clonotype was recorded many times. Here the CDR3 reads CASSSKRQVNYGYTF. In DNA, the CDR3 is TGTGCCAGCAGCTCTAAGAGACAGGTTAACTATGGCTACACCTTC. V gene TRBV7-9 combines with J gene TRBJ1-2; TRBD1 might be the D (6 bases). CDR3 length: 15 residues. Trimming pared 4 bases from V and 1 base from J, leaving 13 bases between. In germline, CDR1 is SEHNR, CDR2 FQNEAQ (reference sequence).

In this sample, this clonotype turned up many times. This chain joins TRBV11-2 and TRBJ2-7; the D gene could be TRBD1 or TRBD2 (5 bases each). CDR1 is SGHAT, CDR2 FQNNGV, per germline. V was pared by 2 bases and J by 2 bases, with 16 bases between. There are 16 residues in the CDR3. The CDR3 DNA sequence: TGTGCCAGCAGCTTACGAGCTCTGGGGGTAGCCTACGAGCAGTACTTC. Encoded protein: CASSLRALGVAYEQYF.

The rearrangement joins TRBV7-8 to TRBJ2-2, with D possibly being TRBD1 (6 bases). CDR1 is SGHVS and CDR2 is FQNEAQ in the germline V gene. This CDR3 has 17 residues. With 2 bases removed from V and 5 bases from J, the gap between germline ends came to 18 bases. For the CDR3, the DNA is TGTGCCAGCAGCTTAAGAAACAGGGAAGTGCGAACCGGGGAGCTGTTTTTT. This translates into CASSLRNREVRTGELFF. The full variable domain, rest sourced from reference TRBV7-8 and TRBJ2-2, is GAGVSQSPRYKVAKRGQDVALRCDPISGHVSLFWYQQALGQGPEFLTYFQNEAQLDKSGLPSDRFFAERPEGSVSTLKIQRTQQEDSAVYLCASSLRNREVRTGELFFGEGSRLTVL.

The chain carries TRBV27 and TRBJ1-2; D is uncertain. Trimming stripped 6 bases from V and 5 bases from J, with 22 bases between. The CDR3 contains 16 residues. The germline V gene encodes CDR1 MNHEY and CDR2 SMNVEV (reference sequence). The chain's CDR3 is CASRVSVGEGRYGYTF. CDR3 nucleotides: TGTGCCAGCAGGGTATCCGTCGGGGAGGGAAGGTATGGCTACACCTTC.

This clonotype was found once. This chain links TRBV6-5 with TRBJ2-1; TRBD2 aligns across 10 bases. The germline CDR1 and CDR2 sequences are MNHEY and SVGAGI. The CDR3 consists of 13 residues. V was clipped by 2 bases and J by 15 bases; unmatched bases: 7. The CDR3 is CASSYRQRGGLFF. The CDR3 DNA reads TGTGCCAGCAGTTACCGTCAGCGGGGGGGATTGTTCTTC.

Many counts were recorded for this clonotype. This chain uses TRBV5-6 with TRBJ1-2; no firm D call. The CDR3 runs to 14 residues. CDR1 SGHDT and CDR2 YYEEEE come from the germline V gene. The ends were cut back, 2 bases at V and 2 bases at J, with 10 bases in the middle. For the CDR3, the DNA is TGTGCCAGCAGCTTTTACCGCCGAAACTATGGCTACACCTTC. Its protein product is CASSFYRRNYGYTF.

This clonotype occurred a few times. This rearrangement joins TRBV18 to TRBJ2-5; D ambiguous. The CDR3 is made up of 15 amino acids. CDR1 and CDR2 from the germline V gene are KGHSH and LQKENI. Trimming stripped 0 bases from V and 1 base from J, with 9 bases between. The CDR3 nucleotides are TGTGCCAGCTCACCACCGGCCAGAACCCAAGAGACCCAGTACTTC. Its protein product is CASSPPARTQETQYF.

This clonotype was seen a handful of times. The chain employs TRBV6-1 and TRBJ1-3, with D perhaps matching TRBD1 (6 bases). Germline assignment: CDR1 MNHNS and CDR2 SASEGT. CDR3 length: 14 residues. V lost 2 bases, J lost 4 bases, and 9 bases lay in between. CDR3 protein: CASSETGRGNTIYF. The CDR3 DNA is TGTGCCAGCAGTGAAACAGGGCGAGGAAACACCATATATTTT.

This clonotype was counted many times. The V call is TRBV28, the J call TRBJ1-1, with 9 positions matching TRBD1. V lost 2 bases, J lost 1 base, and 23 bases stayed unmatched. The CDR3 is 22 residues long. Germline CDR1 is MDHEN and CDR2 is SYDVKM. The CDR3 region has the DNA TGTGCCAGCAGTTTAAATGGCCCATCAAATCGAATACAGGGGGCGAAGAACACTGAAGCTTTCTTT. This translates into CASSLNGPSNRIQGAKNTEAFF.

DNA for the CDR3: TGTGCCAGTAGTTACGGACCATCCTACGAGCAGTACTTC. Translation gives CASSYGPSYEQYF. The gene calls are TRBV19 and TRBJ2-7; D call uncertain. This CDR3 contains 13 residues. Germline V gives CDR1 LNHDA, CDR2 SQIVND (reference sequence). V dropped 5 bases and J dropped 1 base, with 9 bases sitting between them.

The table lists this clonotype with a few counts. V and J are TRBV27 and TRBJ1-2; 8 nucleotides match TRBD1. Looked up from germline, CDR1 is MNHEY and CDR2 is SMNVEV (reference sequence). The CDR3 sequence is 15 residues long. V lost 2 bases and J lost 8; bases outside the gene matches: 10. This chain's CDR3 is CASSLGTGRDRGYTF. The CDR3 bases are TGTGCCAGCAGTTTAGGGACAGGACGTGATCGGGGCTACACCTTC.

This clonotype was detected a few times. The chain joins TRBV28 to TRBJ1-3; D ambiguous. CDR1 and CDR2 (germline): MDHEN, SYDVKM. CDR3 length equals 15 residues. V was clipped by 7 bases and J by 4 bases, with 17 bases between them. In DNA, the CDR3 is TGTGCCAGCACATTTCCAAGACCGCAGGGAAACACCATATATTTT. Its translation: CASTFPRPQGNTIYF. Combining the CDR3 with reference TRBV28 and TRBJ1-3 gives the whole variable domain DVKVTQSSRYLVKRTGEKVFLECVQDMDHENMFWYRQDPGLGLRLIYFSYDVKMKEKGDIPEGYSVSREKKERFSLILESASTNQTSMYLCASTFPRPQGNTIYFGEGSWLTVV.

Ten or more counts support this clonotype. The V call is TRBV5-1, the J call TRBJ2-7; TRBD2 agrees at 8 bases. After removal of 4 bases from V and 6 bases from J, the junction contained 6 bases not matched to a gene. CDR3 length equals 13 residues. Germline V gene data show CDR1 as SGHRS and CDR2 as YFSETQ. CDR3 sequence reads: CASSREGTGEQYF. The DNA for the CDR3 is TGCGCCAGCAGCCGGGAGGGGACGGGCGAGCAGTACTTC.

The table lists this clonotype with many counts. The CDR3 loop is CASSFGVEWDEQYF. CDR3 nucleotide sequence: TGTGCCAGCAGTTTCGGGGTTGAGTGGGACGAGCAGTACTTC. The rearrangement joins TRBV28 to TRBJ2-7, with D perhaps TRBD2 (5 bases). The CDR3 runs 14 residues. Germline-derived CDR1 and CDR2 are MDHEN and SYDVKM. Trimming took 3 bases from V and 5 from J, leaving 14 bases between them. The whole variable domain, remainder taken from reference TRBV28 and TRBJ2-7, is DVKVTQSSRYLVKRTGEKVFLECVQDMDHENMFWYRQDPGLGLRLIYFSYDVKMKEKGDIPEGYSVSREKKERFSLILESASTNQTSMYLCASSFGVEWDEQYFGPGTRLTVT.

This clonotype came up many times. The chain combines TRBV11-2 with TRBJ2-3; 7 bases match TRBD1. CDR1 SGHAT and CDR2 FQNNGV come from the germline V gene. V was pared by 8 bases and J by 4 bases, with 6 bases of the junction left unmatched. This CDR3 has 13 amino acids. CDR3 bases: TGTGCCAGCCGGGGCCAGGGGGCAGATACGCAGTATTTT. Translation gives CASRGQGADTQYF.

This clonotype was found many times. This chain joins TRBV6-1 and TRBJ1-2, with 7 nucleotides matching TRBD1. Unmatched junction bases numbered 7, after V lost 6 bases and J lost 6 bases. Germline CDR1 reads MNHNS; CDR2 reads SASEGT. There are 13 residues in the CDR3. The CDR3 protein is CASRKGQGDGYTF. The DNA of the CDR3 is TGTGCCAGCAGGAAGGGCCAGGGGGATGGCTACACCTTC.

This clonotype turned up a few times. The chain combines TRBV4-1 with TRBJ1-4; D not resolved. The CDR3 loop spans 16 amino acids. The V gene lost 3 bases and the J gene lost 7 bases, with 18 bases spanning the gap. CDR1 and CDR2 (germline): MGHRA, YSYEKL. CDR3 residues: CASSHPATTDIEKLFF. As DNA, the CDR3 is TGCGCCAGCAGCCACCCAGCGACGACTGATATTGAAAAACTGTTTTTT.